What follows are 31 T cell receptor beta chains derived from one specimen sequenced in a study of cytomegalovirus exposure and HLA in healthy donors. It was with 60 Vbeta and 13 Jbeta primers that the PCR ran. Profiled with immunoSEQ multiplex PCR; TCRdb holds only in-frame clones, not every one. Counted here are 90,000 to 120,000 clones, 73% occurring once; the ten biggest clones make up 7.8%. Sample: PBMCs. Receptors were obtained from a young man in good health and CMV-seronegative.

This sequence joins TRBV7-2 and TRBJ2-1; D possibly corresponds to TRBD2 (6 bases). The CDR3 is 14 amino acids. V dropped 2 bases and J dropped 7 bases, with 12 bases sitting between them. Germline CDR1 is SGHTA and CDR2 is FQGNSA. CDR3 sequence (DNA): TGTGCCAGCAGCTTAAACCGGGAGTGGAATGAGCAGTTCTTC. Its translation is CASSLNREWNEQFF.

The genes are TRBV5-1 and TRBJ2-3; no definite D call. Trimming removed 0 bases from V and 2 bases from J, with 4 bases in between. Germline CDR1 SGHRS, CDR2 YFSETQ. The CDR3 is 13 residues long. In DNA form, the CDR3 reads TGCGCCAGCAGCTTGGACAACACAGATACGCAGTATTTT. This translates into CASSLDNTDTQYF.

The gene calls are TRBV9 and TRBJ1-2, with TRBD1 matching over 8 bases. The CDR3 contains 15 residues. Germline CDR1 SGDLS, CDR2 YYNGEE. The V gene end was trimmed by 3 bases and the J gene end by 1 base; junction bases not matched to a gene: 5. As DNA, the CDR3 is TGTGCCAGCAGCGCACGGACAGGGAGTAACTATGGCTACACCTTC. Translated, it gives CASSARTGSNYGYTF.

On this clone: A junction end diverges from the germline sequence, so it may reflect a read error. This CDR3 is CASSSLEGLAGTF. The CDR3 DNA sequence: TGTGCCAGCAGCTCATTAGAGGGACTAGCGGGGACTTTT. The chain is built from TRBV7-2 and TRBJ2-3; TRBD2 matches at 13 bases. The CDR3 extends over 13 amino acids. The germline V gene has CDR1 SGHTA and CDR2 FQGNSA. Based on the CDR3 plus reference TRBV7-2 and TRBJ2-3, the full variable domain is GAGVSQSPSNKVTEKGKDVELRCDPISGHTALYWYRQSLGQGLEFLIYFQGNSAPDKSGLPSDRFSAERTGGSVSTLTIQRTQQEDSAVYLCASSSLEGLAGTFGPGTRLTVL.

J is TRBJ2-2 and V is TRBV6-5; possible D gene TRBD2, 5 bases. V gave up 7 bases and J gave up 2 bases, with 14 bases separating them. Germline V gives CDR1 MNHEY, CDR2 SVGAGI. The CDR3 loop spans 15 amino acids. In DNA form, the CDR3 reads TGTGCCAGCAATCTAGGGAGTTACAACACCGGGGAGCTGTTTTTT. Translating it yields CASNLGSYNTGELFF.

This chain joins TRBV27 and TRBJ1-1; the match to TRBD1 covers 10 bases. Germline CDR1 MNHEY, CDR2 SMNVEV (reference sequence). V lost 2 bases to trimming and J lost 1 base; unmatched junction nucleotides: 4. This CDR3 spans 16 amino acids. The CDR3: CASSLTTGGKNTEAFF. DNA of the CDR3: TGTGCCAGCAGTTTAACGACAGGGGGCAAGAACACTGAAGCTTTCTTT.

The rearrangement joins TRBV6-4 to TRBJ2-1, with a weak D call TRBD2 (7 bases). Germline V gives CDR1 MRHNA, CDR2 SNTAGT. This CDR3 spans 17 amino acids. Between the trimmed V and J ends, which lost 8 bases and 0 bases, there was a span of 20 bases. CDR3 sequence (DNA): TGTGCCAGCCCGGACACCGCAGGGGACTACTCCTACAATGAGCAGTTCTTC. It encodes CASPDTAGDYSYNEQFF.

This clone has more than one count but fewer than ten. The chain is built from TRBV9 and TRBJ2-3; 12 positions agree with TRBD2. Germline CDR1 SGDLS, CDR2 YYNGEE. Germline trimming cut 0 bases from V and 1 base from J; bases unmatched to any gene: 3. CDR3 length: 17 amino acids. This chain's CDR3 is CASSVGLAGGRTDTQYF. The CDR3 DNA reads TGTGCCAGCAGCGTAGGCCTAGCGGGAGGGCGCACAGATACGCAGTATTTT.

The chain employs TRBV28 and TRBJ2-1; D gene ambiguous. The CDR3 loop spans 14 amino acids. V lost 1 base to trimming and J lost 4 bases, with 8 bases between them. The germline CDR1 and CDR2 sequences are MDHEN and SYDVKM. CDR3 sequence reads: CASSLLDIYNEQFF. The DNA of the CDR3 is TGTGCCAGCAGTTTATTAGACATATACAATGAGCAGTTCTTC.

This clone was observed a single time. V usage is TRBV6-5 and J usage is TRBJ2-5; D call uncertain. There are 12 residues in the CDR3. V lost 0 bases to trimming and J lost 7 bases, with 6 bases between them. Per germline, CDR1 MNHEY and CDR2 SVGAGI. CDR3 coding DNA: TGTGCCAGCAGTTACTCGCCAGGGACCCAGTACTTC. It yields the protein CASSYSPGTQYF.

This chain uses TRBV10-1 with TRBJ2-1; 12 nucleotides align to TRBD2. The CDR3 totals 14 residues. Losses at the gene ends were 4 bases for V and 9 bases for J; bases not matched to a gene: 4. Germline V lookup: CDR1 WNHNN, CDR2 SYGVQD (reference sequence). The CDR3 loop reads CASSGTSGMGEQFF. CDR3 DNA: TGCGCCAGCAGTGGGACTAGCGGGATGGGTGAGCAGTTCTTC.

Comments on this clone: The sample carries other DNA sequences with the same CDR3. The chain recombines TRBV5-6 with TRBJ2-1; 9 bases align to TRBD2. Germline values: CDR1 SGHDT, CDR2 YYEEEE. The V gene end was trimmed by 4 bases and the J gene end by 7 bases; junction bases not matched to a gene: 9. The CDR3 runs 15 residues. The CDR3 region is CASSALAGGGNEQFF. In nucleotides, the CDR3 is TGTGCCAGCAGCGCACTAGCGGGTGGAGGGAATGAGCAGTTCTTC.

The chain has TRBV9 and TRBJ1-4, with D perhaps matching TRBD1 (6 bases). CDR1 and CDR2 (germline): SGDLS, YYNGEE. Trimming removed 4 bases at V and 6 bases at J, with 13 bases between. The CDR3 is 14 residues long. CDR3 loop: CASSLGQTHEKLFF. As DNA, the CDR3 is TGTGCCAGCAGCCTTGGACAGACCCATGAAAAACTGTTTTTT. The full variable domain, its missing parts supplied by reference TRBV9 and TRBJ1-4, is DSGVTQTPKHLITATGQRVTLRCSPRSGDLSVYWYQQSLDQGLQFLIQYYNGEERAKGNILERFSAQQFPDLHSELNLSSLELGDSALYFCASSLGQTHEKLFFGSGTQLSVL.

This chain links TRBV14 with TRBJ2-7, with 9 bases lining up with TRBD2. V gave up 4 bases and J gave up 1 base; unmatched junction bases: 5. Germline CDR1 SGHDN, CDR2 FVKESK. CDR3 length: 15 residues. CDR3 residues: CASSLVTSGSYEQYF. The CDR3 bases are TGTGCCAGCAGCCTAGTGACTAGCGGATCCTACGAGCAGTACTTC.

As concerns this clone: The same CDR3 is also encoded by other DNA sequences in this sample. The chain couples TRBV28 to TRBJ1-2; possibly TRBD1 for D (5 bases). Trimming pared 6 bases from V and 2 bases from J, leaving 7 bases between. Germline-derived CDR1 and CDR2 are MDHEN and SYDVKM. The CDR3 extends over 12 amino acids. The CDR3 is CASRSGNYGYTF. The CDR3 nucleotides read TGTGCCAGCAGATCAGGGAACTATGGCTACACCTTC.

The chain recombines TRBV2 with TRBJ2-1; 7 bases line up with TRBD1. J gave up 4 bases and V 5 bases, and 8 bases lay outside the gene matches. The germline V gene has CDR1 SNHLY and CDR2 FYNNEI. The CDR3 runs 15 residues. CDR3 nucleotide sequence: TGTGCCAGCAGTTTCTACAGGGGAAGTTACAATGAGCAGTTCTTC. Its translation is CASSFYRGSYNEQFF. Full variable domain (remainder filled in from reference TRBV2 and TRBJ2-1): EPEVTQTPSHQVTQMGQEVILRCVPISNHLYFYWYRQILGQKVEFLVSFYNNEISEKSEIFDDQFSVERPDGSNFTLKIRSTKLEDSAMYFCASSFYRGSYNEQFFGPGTRLTVL.

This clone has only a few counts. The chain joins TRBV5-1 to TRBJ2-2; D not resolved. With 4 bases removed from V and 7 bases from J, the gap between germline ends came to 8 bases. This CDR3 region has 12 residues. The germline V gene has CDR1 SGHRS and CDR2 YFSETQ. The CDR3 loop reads CASSPVNGELFF. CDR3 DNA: TGCGCCAGCAGCCCCGTTAACGGGGAGCTGTTTTTT.

The CDR3, as DNA: TGTGCCAGCAGTTACTTTGGAGGCACTGAAGCTTTCTTT. It is translated as CASSYFGGTEAFF. The rearrangement uses TRBV6-5 and TRBJ1-1; D is unclear. Germline V gene data show CDR1 as MNHEY and CDR2 as SVGAGI. The CDR3 covers 13 residues. V was shortened by 1 base and J by 4 bases, with 7 bases between the two germline ends.

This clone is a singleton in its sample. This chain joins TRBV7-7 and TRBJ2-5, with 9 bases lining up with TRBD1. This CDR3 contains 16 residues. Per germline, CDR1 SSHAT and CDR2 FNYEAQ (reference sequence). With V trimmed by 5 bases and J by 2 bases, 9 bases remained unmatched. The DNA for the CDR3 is TGTGCCAGCAGCCCACTAACAGGGGGCCCACAAGAGACCCAGTACTTC. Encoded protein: CASSPLTGGPQETQYF. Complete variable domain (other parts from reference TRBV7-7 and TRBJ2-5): GAGVSQSPRYKVTKRGQDVTLRCDPISSHATLYWYQQALGQGPEFLTYFNYEAQPDKSGLPSDRFSAERPEGSISTLTIQRTEQRDSAMYRCASSPLTGGPQETQYFGPGTRLLVL.

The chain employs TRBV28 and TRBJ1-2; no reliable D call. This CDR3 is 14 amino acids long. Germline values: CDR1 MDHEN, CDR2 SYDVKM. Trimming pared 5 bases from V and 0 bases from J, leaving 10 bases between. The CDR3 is CASSPDWSNYGYTF. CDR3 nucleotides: TGTGCCAGCAGTCCGGACTGGTCTAACTATGGCTACACCTTC.

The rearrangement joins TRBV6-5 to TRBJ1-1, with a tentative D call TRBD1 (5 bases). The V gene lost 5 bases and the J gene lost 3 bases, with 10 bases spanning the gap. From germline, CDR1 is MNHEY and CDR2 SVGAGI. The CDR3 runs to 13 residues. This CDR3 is CASSDSGHTEAFF. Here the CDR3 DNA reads TGTGCCAGCAGTGACAGTGGCCACACTGAAGCTTTCTTT.

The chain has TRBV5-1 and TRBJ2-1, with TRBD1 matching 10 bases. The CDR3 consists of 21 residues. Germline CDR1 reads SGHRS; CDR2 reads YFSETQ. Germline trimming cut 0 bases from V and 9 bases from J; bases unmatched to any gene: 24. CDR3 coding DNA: TGCGCCAGCAGCTTGGCCGCTACGTCCCGGGACAGGGGATATGTGGGCCCTGAGCAGTTCTTC. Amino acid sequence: CASSLAATSRDRGYVGPEQFF.

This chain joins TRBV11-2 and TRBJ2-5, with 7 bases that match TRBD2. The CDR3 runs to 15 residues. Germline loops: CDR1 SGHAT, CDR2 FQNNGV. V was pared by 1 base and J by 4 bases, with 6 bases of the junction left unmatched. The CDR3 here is CASSLVGGGGETQYF. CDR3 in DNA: TGTGCCAGCAGCTTAGTCGGCGGGGGTGGAGAGACCCAGTACTTC.

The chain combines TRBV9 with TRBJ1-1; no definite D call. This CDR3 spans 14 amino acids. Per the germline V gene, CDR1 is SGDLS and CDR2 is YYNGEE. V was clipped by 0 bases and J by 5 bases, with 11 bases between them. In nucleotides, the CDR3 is TGTGCCAGCAGCGTAGCGGGGTCGCGGACTGAAGCTTTCTTT. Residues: CASSVAGSRTEAFF. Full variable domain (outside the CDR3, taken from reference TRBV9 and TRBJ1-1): DSGVTQTPKHLITATGQRVTLRCSPRSGDLSVYWYQQSLDQGLQFLIQYYNGEERAKGNILERFSAQQFPDLHSELNLSSLELGDSALYFCASSVAGSRTEAFFGQGTRLTVV.

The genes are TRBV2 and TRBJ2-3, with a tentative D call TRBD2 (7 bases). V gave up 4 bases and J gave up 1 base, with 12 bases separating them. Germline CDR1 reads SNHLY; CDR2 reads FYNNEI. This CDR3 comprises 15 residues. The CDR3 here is CASSVGGRGTDTQYF. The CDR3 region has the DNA TGTGCCAGCAGTGTGGGGGGGCGCGGCACAGATACGCAGTATTTT.

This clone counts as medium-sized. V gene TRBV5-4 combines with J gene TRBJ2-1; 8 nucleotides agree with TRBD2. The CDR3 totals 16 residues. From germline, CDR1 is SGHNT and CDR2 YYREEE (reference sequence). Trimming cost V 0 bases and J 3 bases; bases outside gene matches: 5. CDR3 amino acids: CASSLAGRGVYNEQFF. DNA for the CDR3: TGTGCCAGCAGCTTGGCGGGGCGGGGGGTCTACAATGAGCAGTTCTTC.

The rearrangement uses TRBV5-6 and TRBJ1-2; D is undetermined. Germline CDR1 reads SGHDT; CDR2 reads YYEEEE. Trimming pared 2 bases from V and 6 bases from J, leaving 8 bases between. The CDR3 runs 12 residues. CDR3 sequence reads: CASSFDQDGYTF. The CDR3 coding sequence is TGTGCCAGCAGCTTTGATCAGGATGGCTACACCTTC.

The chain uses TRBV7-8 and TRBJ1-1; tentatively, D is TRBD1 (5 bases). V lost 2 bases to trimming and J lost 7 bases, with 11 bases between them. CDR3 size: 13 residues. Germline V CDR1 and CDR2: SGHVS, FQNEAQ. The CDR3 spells CASSLSYRSEAFF. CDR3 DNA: TGTGCCAGCAGCTTATCATACAGGAGTGAAGCTTTCTTT.

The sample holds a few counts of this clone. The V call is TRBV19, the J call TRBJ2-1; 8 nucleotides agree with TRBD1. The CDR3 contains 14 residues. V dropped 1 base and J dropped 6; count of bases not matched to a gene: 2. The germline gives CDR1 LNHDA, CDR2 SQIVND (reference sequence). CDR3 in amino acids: CASSIGTGINEQFF. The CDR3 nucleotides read TGTGCCAGTAGTATAGGGACAGGGATCAATGAGCAGTTCTTC.

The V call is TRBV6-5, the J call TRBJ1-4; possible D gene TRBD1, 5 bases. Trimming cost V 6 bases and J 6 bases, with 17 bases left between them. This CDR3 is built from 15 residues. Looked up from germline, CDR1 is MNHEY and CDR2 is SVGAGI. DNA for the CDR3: TGTGCCAGCAGCCAATTACAAGGGGCGGATGAAAAACTGTTTTTT. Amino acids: CASSQLQGADEKLFF.

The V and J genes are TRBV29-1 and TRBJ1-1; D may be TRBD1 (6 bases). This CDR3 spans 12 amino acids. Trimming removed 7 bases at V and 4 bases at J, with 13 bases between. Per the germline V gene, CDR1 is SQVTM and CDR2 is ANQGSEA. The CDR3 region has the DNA TGCAGCGCTACCACAGGGAGCACTGAAGCTTTCTTT. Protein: CSATTGSTEAFF.